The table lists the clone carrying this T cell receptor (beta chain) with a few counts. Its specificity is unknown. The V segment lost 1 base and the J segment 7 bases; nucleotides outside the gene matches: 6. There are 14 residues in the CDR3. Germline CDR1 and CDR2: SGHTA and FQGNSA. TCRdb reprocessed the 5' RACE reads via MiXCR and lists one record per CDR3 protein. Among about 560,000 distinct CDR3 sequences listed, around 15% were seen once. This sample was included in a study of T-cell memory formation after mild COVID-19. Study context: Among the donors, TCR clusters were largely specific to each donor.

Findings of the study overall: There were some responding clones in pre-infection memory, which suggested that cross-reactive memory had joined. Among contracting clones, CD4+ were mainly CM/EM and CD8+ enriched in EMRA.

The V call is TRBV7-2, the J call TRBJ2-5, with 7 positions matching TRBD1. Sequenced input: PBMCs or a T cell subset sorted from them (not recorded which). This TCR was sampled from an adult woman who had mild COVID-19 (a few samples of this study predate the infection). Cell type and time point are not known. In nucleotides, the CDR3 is TGTGCCAGCAGCTTAGACGTGACAGGGATGACCCAGTACTTC. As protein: CASSLDVTGMTQYF.